The 7 T cell receptor beta chains presented below share a single source sample, sequenced in a study of cytotoxic CD8 clonotypes in ibrutinib-treated CLL (dated by TCRdb to about 2021). The library was prepared using the immunoSEQ multiplex PCR assay. The immuneACCESS repertoire file appears here via TCRdb, limited to in-frame rearrangements. These files lack a portion of the clones; in checked studies, under half of the deficit traces to unresolved V genes, and the cause of the others is not known. The sample table holds about 80,000 clones, of which 70% to 80% were seen once. The ten largest account for more than 4.5% of the sample. This specimen's time point label, per the study, means: 12 months on ibrutinib. Specimen: PBMCs, collected after 12 months of ibrutinib treatment. These receptors came from a human donor with chronic lymphocytic leukemia.

This clone showed up just a few times. The rearrangement links TRBV25-1 to TRBJ2-5; the match to TRBD1 covers 10 bases. This CDR3 is 13 amino acids long. The V segment lost 10 bases and the J segment 4 bases; nucleotides outside the gene matches: 6. Germline V gives CDR1 MGHDK, CDR2 SYGVNS. CDR3: CATERTGGETQYF. The CDR3 coding sequence is TGTGCCACCGAAAGGACAGGGGGAGAGACCCAGTACTTC.

The chain links TRBV5-5 to TRBJ2-5; D is uncertain. The length of the CDR3 is 11 residues. The V and J ends lost 0 bases and 5 bases respectively, with 2 bases between them. CDR1 and CDR2 from the germline V gene are SGHKS and YYEKEE (reference sequence). Here the CDR3 reads CASSLDETQYF. CDR3 nucleotide sequence: TGTGCCAGCAGCTTGGATGAGACCCAGTACTTC.

The chain recombines TRBV9 with TRBJ1-1; D might be TRBD1 (5 bases). The CDR3 has 15 amino acids. Trimming took 2 bases from V and 6 from J, leaving 17 bases between them. Germline values: CDR1 SGDLS, CDR2 YYNGEE. CDR3 in DNA: TGTGCCAGCAGCGTGGGGGTCCTCTTTGGCGCTGAAGCTTTCTTT. This gives the protein CASSVGVLFGAEAFF.

The CDR3 DNA follows: TGTGCCAGCAGCTTGGTAGGACCGAACACCGGGGAGCTGTTTTTT. Encoded protein: CASSLVGPNTGELFF. The chain links TRBV7-2 to TRBJ2-2; D is undetermined. The V gene's germline CDR1 is SGHTA and CDR2 FQGNSA. The CDR3 sequence is 15 residues long. V was shortened by 3 bases and J by 0 bases, with 8 bases between the two germline ends.

The V call is TRBV6-5, the J call TRBJ2-2; TRBD1 matches 9 bases. The CDR3 has 14 residues. The V and J ends lost 6 bases and 5 bases, in that order; junction bases with no gene match: 4. The germline V gene has CDR1 MNHEY and CDR2 SVGAGI. The CDR3 region has the DNA TGTGCCAGCAGCAATGACAGGGGGACCGGGGAGCTGTTTTTT. Protein product: CASSNDRGTGELFF.

The chain is built from TRBV2 and TRBJ2-5; D not certain. The CDR3 loop spans 13 amino acids. The V and J ends lost 6 bases and 3 bases respectively, with 11 bases between them. The germline gives CDR1 SNHLY, CDR2 FYNNEI. The CDR3 reads CASSRAVEETQYF. CDR3 sequence (DNA): TGTGCCAGCAGCCGGGCCGTAGAAGAGACCCAGTACTTC.

The gene calls are TRBV27 and TRBJ2-5; tentatively, D is TRBD1 (6 bases). The V and J ends lost 6 bases and 5 bases respectively, with 10 bases between them. The CDR3 totals 12 residues. Germline values: CDR1 MNHEY, CDR2 SMNVEV (reference sequence). CDR3 amino acids: CASRGQAETQYF. In nucleotides, the CDR3 is TGTGCCAGCAGGGGACAAGCGGAGACCCAGTACTTC.